Below are 6 T cell receptor beta chains sequenced from a single sample in a study of T cell responses to AZD1222 COVID-19 vaccine. Libraries were prepared by immunoSEQ multiplex PCR; TCRdb keeps only in-frame clonotypes and omits some of them. There are 95,000 to 150,000 clones in the sample; roughly nine tenths occur only once, and 1.7% lies in the top ten. This sample comprised peripheral blood, obtained on day 0 of AZD1222 vaccination. The receptors derive from an adult in good health.

The rearrangement links TRBV7-2 to TRBJ1-2; possibly TRBD1 for D (5 bases). Germline assignment: CDR1 SGHTA and CDR2 FQGNSA. Trimming took 4 bases from V and 5 from J, leaving 17 bases between them. This CDR3 region has 15 residues. CDR3 residues: CASSSQRDQTYGYTF. Here the CDR3 DNA reads TGTGCCAGCAGCTCGCAACGGGACCAGACTTATGGCTACACCTTC. The full variable domain, with the rest looked up from reference TRBV7-2 and TRBJ1-2, is GAGVSQSPSNKVTEKGKDVELRCDPISGHTALYWYRQSLGQGLEFLIYFQGNSAPDKSGLPSDRFSAERTGGSVSTLTIQRTQQEDSAVYLCASSSQRDQTYGYTFGSGTRLTVV.

This chain links TRBV4-1 with TRBJ1-2; 7 bases agree with TRBD1. This CDR3 has 19 amino acids. Germline V CDR1 and CDR2: MGHRA, YSYEKL. V shed 1 base and J 5 bases; nucleotides not matched to a gene: 19. CDR3: CASSQVFGRVKGGPYGYTF. The CDR3 nucleotides read TGCGCCAGCAGCCAAGTTTTCGGCAGGGTAAAAGGGGGCCCTTATGGCTACACCTTC.

The CDR3 bases are TGCGCCAGCAGTGTGGCGGGGGGGCTGGATACGCAGTATTTT. The encoded protein is CASSVAGGLDTQYF. V is TRBV10-1 and J is TRBJ2-3; TRBD2 aligns across 9 bases. Germline CDR1 and CDR2: WNHNN and SYGVQD (reference sequence). The ends lost 4 bases at V and 6 bases at J; junction bases unmatched: 5. The CDR3 has 14 residues.

The gene calls are TRBV10-3 and TRBJ1-1, with D possibly TRBD1 on 5 matching bases. The V end lost 3 bases, the J end lost 1 base, and 15 bases lay between the germline ends. This CDR3 has 16 amino acids. The germline gives CDR1 ENHRY, CDR2 SYGVKD. CDR3 sequence: CAISDAMRGRNTEAFF. Here the CDR3 DNA reads TGTGCCATCAGTGACGCAATGAGGGGTAGGAACACTGAAGCTTTCTTT.

The chain uses TRBV7-9 and TRBJ2-1, with D maybe TRBD1 (6 bases). CDR3 length: 12 amino acids. The germline V and J ends were trimmed by 5 bases and 8 bases, with 10 bases remaining between them. Germline CDR1 and CDR2: SEHNR and FQNEAQ (reference sequence). This CDR3 is CASSRTVDEQFF. The CDR3 DNA follows: TGTGCCAGCAGCCGGACAGTCGATGAGCAGTTCTTC.

The chain carries TRBV11-3 and TRBJ2-3, with 11 bases fitting TRBD2. Germline V CDR1 and CDR2: SGHNT, YENEEA. The CDR3 sequence is 14 residues long. V trimming: 4 bases; J trimming: 3 bases; junction bases outside the gene matches: 0. The chain's CDR3 is CASSSSGGTDTQYF. The CDR3 bases are TGTGCCAGCAGCTCTAGCGGGGGGACAGATACGCAGTATTTT.